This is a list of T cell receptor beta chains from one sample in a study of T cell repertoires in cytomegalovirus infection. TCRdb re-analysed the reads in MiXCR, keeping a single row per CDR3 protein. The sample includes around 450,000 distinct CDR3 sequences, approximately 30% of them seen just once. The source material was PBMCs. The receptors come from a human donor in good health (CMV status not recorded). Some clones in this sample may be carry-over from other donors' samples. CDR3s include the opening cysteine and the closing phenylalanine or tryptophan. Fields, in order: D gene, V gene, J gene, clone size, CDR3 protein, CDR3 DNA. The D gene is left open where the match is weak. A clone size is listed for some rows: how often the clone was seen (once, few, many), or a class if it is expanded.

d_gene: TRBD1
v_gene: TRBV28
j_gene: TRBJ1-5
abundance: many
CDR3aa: CASSNTPGQGAGNQPQHF
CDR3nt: TGTGCCAGCAGTAACACGCCGGGACAGGGGGCGGGCAATCAGCCCCAGCATTTT

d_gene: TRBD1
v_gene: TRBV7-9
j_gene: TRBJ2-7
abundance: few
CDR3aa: CASSDPGQLYEQYF
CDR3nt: TGTGCCAGCAGTGACCCGGGACAGTTATACGAGCAGTACTTC

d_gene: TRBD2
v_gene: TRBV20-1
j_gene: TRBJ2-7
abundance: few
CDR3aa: CSAPRGEGPIYEQYF
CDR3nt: TGCAGTGCCCCACGGGGGGAAGGGCCCATCTACGAGCAGTACTTC

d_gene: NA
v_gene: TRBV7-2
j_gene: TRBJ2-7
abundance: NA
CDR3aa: CASRPREAYEQYF
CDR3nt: TGTGCCAGCAGACCTAGAGAAGCCTACGAGCAGTACTTC

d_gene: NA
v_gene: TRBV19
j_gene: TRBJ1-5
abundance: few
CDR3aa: CASSILGFGNQPQHF
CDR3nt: TGTGCCAGTAGTATATTGGGCTTCGGCAATCAGCCCCAGCATTTT

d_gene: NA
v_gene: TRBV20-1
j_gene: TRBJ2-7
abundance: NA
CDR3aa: CSARDPQGTREQYF
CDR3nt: TGCAGTGCTAGAGACCCACAGGGGACTCGCGAGCAGTACTTC

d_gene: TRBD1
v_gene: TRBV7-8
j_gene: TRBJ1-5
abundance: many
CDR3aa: CASSLVGGGSQPQHF
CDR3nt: TGTGCCAGCAGCTTAGTAGGGGGCGGCAGTCAGCCCCAGCATTTT

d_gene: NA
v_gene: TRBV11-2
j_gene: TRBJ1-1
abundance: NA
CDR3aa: CASSEGGEAFF
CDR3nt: TGTGCCAGCAGCGAAGGAGGAGAAGCTTTCTTT

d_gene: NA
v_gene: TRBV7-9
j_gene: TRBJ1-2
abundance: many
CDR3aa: CASSNWAGRNHGYTF
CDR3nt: TGTGCCAGCAGCAATTGGGCGGGACGTAATCATGGCTACACCTTC

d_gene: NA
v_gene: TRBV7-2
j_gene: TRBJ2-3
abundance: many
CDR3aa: CASSLSTDTQYF
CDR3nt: TGTGCCAGCAGCTTGAGCACAGATACGCAGTATTTT

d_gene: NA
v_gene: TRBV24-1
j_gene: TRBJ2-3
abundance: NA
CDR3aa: CATSDLAAGGTDTQYF
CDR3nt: TGTGCCACCAGTGATTTGGCAGCTGGCGGAACAGATACGCAGTATTTT

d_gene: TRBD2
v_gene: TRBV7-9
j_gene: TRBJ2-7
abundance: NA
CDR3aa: CASSSSSGGFANQYEQYF
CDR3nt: TGTGCCAGCAGCTCCTCTAGCGGGGGGTTTGCTAATCAATACGAGCAGTACTTC

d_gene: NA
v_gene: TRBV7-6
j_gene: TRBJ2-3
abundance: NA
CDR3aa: CASSLEGPPDTQYF
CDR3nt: TGTGCCAGCAGCTTAGAGGGCCCACCAGATACGCAGTATTTT

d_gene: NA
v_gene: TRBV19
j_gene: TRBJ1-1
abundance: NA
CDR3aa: CASISRTAKNTEAFF
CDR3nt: TGTGCCAGTATTTCTAGGACGGCCAAGAACACTGAAGCTTTCTTT

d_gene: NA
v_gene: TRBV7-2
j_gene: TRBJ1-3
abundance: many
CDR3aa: CASSLEAGNTIYF
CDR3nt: TGTGCCAGCAGCCTTGAGGCGGGAAACACCATATATTTT

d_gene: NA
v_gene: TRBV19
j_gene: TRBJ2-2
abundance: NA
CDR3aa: CASSTQRGELFF
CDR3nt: TGTGCCAGTAGTACACAGCGCGGGGAGCTGTTTTTT

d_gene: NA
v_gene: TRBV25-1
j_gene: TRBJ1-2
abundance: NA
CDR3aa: CASSASGFGIRYGYTF
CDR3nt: TGTGCCAGCAGTGCCTCAGGGTTCGGAATTCGCTATGGCTACACCTTC

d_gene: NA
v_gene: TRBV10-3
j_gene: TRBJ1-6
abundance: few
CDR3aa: CAISELGSNSPLHF
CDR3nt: TGTGCCATCAGTGAGTTAGGGTCGAATTCACCCCTCCACTTT

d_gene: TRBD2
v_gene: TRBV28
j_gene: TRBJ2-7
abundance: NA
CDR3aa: CASSSQRGADYEQYF
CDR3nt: TGTGCCAGCAGTTCCCAGCGGGGGGCCGACTACGAGCAGTACTTC

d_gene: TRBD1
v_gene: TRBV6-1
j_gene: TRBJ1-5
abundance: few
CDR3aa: CASGTSGTGNQPQHF
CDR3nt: TGTGCCAGCGGAACCTCGGGGACAGGGAATCAGCCCCAGCATTTT

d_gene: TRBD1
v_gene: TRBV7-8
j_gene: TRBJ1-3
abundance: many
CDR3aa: CASRSGGGSGNTIYF
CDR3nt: TGTGCCAGCAGATCAGGGGGGGGATCTGGAAACACCATATATTTT

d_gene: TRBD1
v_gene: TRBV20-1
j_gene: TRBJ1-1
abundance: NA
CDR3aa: CSAPPGQGAAGTEAFF
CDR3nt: TGCAGTGCTCCTCCGGGACAGGGGGCTGCGGGGACTGAAGCTTTCTTT

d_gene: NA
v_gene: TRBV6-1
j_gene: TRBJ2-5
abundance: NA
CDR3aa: CASSYGLAVYQETQYF
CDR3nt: TGTGCCAGCAGTTACGGTTTAGCGGTGTACCAAGAGACCCAGTACTTC

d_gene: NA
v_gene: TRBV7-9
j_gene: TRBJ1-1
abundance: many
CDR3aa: CASSRGSSGFTEAFF
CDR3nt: TGTGCCAGCAGCAGAGGTTCTTCAGGGTTCACTGAAGCTTTCTTT

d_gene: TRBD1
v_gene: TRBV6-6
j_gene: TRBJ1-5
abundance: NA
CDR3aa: CASVGGLSNQPQHF
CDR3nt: TGTGCCAGCGTAGGGGGCTTAAGCAATCAGCCCCAGCATTTT

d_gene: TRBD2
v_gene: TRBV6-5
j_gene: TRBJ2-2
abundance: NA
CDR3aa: CASSYSVAGGWSGELFF
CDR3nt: TGTGCCAGCAGTTACAGCGTAGCGGGGGGGTGGAGCGGGGAGCTGTTTTTT

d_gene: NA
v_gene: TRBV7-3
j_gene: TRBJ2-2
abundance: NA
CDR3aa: CASSSTDTGELFF
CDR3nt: TGTGCCAGCAGCAGCACGGACACCGGGGAGCTGTTTTTT